A selection of T cell receptor beta chains follows, all from one sample in a study of blood T cell repertoires in COVID-19. Profiling relied on immunoSEQ multiplex PCR, and the TCRdb table lists in-frame clones only, not all of them. Seen here are more than 95,000 clones, 65% to 90% observed once, and the top ten hold 5% to 8%. What was sequenced was peripheral blood. These receptors were taken from a man aged 80 or over with active or convalescent COVID-19. CDR3s include the opening cysteine and the closing phenylalanine or tryptophan. Each record gives: clone size, D gene, V gene, J gene, CDR3 DNA, CDR3 protein. D genes are given only for firm matches. Some rows mark clone size as missing; the rest say once, few, many or name a class of expanded clone.

clone size: few; D gene: TRBD2; V gene: TRBV6-1; J gene: TRBJ2-7; CDR3 DNA: TGTGCCAGCAGTGAAAACCCCACTAGCGGGTACGAGCAGTACTTC; CDR3 protein: CASSENPTSGYEQYF
clone size: -; D gene: TRBD1; V gene: TRBV5-1; J gene: TRBJ2-2; CDR3 DNA: TGCGCCAGCAGCAGCGCCGGACAGGGGCTCGGGGAGCTGTTTTTT; CDR3 protein: CASSSAGQGLGELFF
clone size: -; D gene: -; V gene: TRBV6-2/TRBV6-3; J gene: TRBJ2-2; CDR3 DNA: TGTGCCAGCAGTTCCAATTGGGAGGTCCCCACCGGGGAGCTGTTTTTT; CDR3 protein: CASSSNWEVPTGELFF
clone size: -; D gene: -; V gene: TRBV5-4; J gene: TRBJ1-5; CDR3 DNA: TGTGCCAGCAGCTTTGACCCGGGAGGCAATCAGCCCCAGCATTTT; CDR3 protein: CASSFDPGGNQPQHF
clone size: -; D gene: TRBD1; V gene: TRBV10-3; J gene: TRBJ1-4; CDR3 DNA: TGTGCCATCAGAGCACAGGGGATTAATGAAAAACTGTTTTTT; CDR3 protein: CAIRAQGINEKLFF
clone size: -; D gene: -; V gene: TRBV3-1/TRBV3-2; J gene: TRBJ2-7; CDR3 DNA: TGTGCCAGCAGCCAAGTTGCGGGGTTATACGAGCAGTACTTC; CDR3 protein: CASSQVAGLYEQYF
clone size: -; D gene: TRBD1; V gene: TRBV19; J gene: TRBJ1-1; CDR3 DNA: TGTGCCAGTAGTATATCACAGGGGAAATACACTGAAGCTTTCTTT; CDR3 protein: CASSISQGKYTEAFF
clone size: -; D gene: -; V gene: TRBV7-9; J gene: TRBJ1-1; CDR3 DNA: TGTGCCAGCTTGCGTCGAAGGGGTGAGGAAGCTTTCTTT; CDR3 protein: CASLRRRGEEAFF
clone size: -; D gene: -; V gene: TRBV6-5; J gene: TRBJ2-2; CDR3 DNA: TGTGCCAGCAGTTATTGGGGACTTAGGGCCGGGGAGCTGTTTTTT; CDR3 protein: CASSYWGLRAGELFF
clone size: many; D gene: -; V gene: TRBV30; J gene: TRBJ1-2; CDR3 DNA: TGTGCCTGGAGTGTGTCAAGCCTCCACACCTTC; CDR3 protein: CAWSVSSLHTF
clone size: -; D gene: -; V gene: TRBV19; J gene: TRBJ1-5; CDR3 DNA: TGTGCCAGTAGTATACGGGCCCAGGGTCAGCCCCAGCATTTT; CDR3 protein: CASSIRAQGQPQHF
clone size: -; D gene: TRBD1; V gene: TRBV7-3; J gene: TRBJ2-3; CDR3 DNA: TGTGCCAGCAGCCGACAGGGGGCAGATACGCAGTATTTT; CDR3 protein: CASSRQGADTQYF
clone size: -; D gene: TRBD1; V gene: TRBV7-8; J gene: TRBJ1-5; CDR3 DNA: TGTGCCAGCAGCCTTGGACAGGGAATCAGTCAGCCCCAGCATTTT; CDR3 protein: CASSLGQGISQPQHF
clone size: -; D gene: TRBD2; V gene: TRBV3-1/TRBV3-2; J gene: TRBJ2-1; CDR3 DNA: TGTGCCAGCAGCCAATTTTGGACTAGCGGGTCCTACAATGAGCAGTTCTTC; CDR3 protein: CASSQFWTSGSYNEQFF
clone size: -; D gene: -; V gene: TRBV5-1; J gene: TRBJ2-5; CDR3 DNA: TGCGCCAGCAGCTTGGGGAGGACCCAATGGGAGGAGACCCAGTACTTC; CDR3 protein: CASSLGRTQWEETQYF
clone size: -; D gene: -; V gene: TRBV11-2; J gene: TRBJ1-5; CDR3 DNA: TGTGCCAGCAGCTTCTCACAGGGTTTCCCCCAGCATTTT; CDR3 protein: CASSFSQGFPQHF
clone size: -; D gene: -; V gene: TRBV3-1/TRBV3-2; J gene: TRBJ1-2; CDR3 DNA: TGTGCCAGCAGCCAAGGTCCCGACAGCTTCTATGGCTACACCTTC; CDR3 protein: CASSQGPDSFYGYTF
clone size: -; D gene: -; V gene: TRBV19; J gene: TRBJ2-5; CDR3 DNA: TGTGCCAGTAGTATGTCTCGGGAGACCCAGTACTTC; CDR3 protein: CASSMSRETQYF
clone size: -; D gene: TRBD1; V gene: TRBV6-5; J gene: TRBJ2-5; CDR3 DNA: TGTGCCAGCACCCGGGACAGGAGATCGGAGACCCAGTACTTC; CDR3 protein: CASTRDRRSETQYF
clone size: -; D gene: TRBD1; V gene: TRBV5-1; J gene: TRBJ2-7; CDR3 DNA: TGCGCCAGCAGCTTCATCGGACAGGGGACCTACGAGCAGTACTTC; CDR3 protein: CASSFIGQGTYEQYF
clone size: -; D gene: -; V gene: TRBV30; J gene: TRBJ1-2; CDR3 DNA: TGTGCCTGTCGCCCGGGACACTCCTTC; CDR3 protein: CACRPGHSF
clone size: -; D gene: -; V gene: TRBV9; J gene: TRBJ2-7; CDR3 DNA: TGTGCCAGCAGCGTAGGTTGGGGGCAGTACGAGCAGTACTTC; CDR3 protein: CASSVGWGQYEQYF
clone size: -; D gene: -; V gene: TRBV27; J gene: TRBJ1-2; CDR3 DNA: TGTGCCAGCAGTTCCGGCAGGGGTGGCTATGGCTACACCTTC; CDR3 protein: CASSSGRGGYGYTF
clone size: -; D gene: TRBD1; V gene: TRBV7-2; J gene: TRBJ2-1; CDR3 DNA: TGTGCCAGCAGCCCCCCGGGACAGCCAACAAACGAGTTCTTC; CDR3 protein: CASSPPGQPTNEFF
clone size: -; D gene: TRBD2; V gene: TRBV9; J gene: TRBJ2-4; CDR3 DNA: TGTGCCAGCAGCATAACCCCTAGCGGGGGGAATGACATTCAGTACTTC; CDR3 protein: CASSITPSGGNDIQYF
clone size: -; D gene: TRBD2; V gene: TRBV18; J gene: TRBJ2-3; CDR3 DNA: TGTGCCAGCTCACAGGGACTAGCAGATAGGGATACGCAGTATTTT; CDR3 protein: CASSQGLADRDTQYF
clone size: -; D gene: -; V gene: TRBV6-2/TRBV6-3; J gene: TRBJ1-6; CDR3 DNA: TGTGCCAGCAGTTACTCGATTGAAAGGCGAGAGGCCCTCCACTTT; CDR3 protein: CASSYSIERREALHF
clone size: -; D gene: TRBD2; V gene: TRBV14; J gene: TRBJ2-2; CDR3 DNA: TGTGCCAGCAGCCAGGAGGGACTAGCGCTGACCGGGGAGCTGTTTTTT; CDR3 protein: CASSQEGLALTGELFF
clone size: -; D gene: -; V gene: TRBV27; J gene: TRBJ2-7; CDR3 DNA: TGTGCCAGCAGTTTAAGGGGAACAGGGCCCCACGAGCAGTACTTC; CDR3 protein: CASSLRGTGPHEQYF
clone size: -; D gene: -; V gene: TRBV19; J gene: TRBJ2-7; CDR3 DNA: TGTGCCAGTAGTCCCCGCATAGGGACTCCTAACTCCTACGAGCAGTACTTC; CDR3 protein: CASSPRIGTPNSYEQYF
clone size: -; D gene: -; V gene: TRBV6-5; J gene: TRBJ1-4; CDR3 DNA: TGTGCCAGCAGGACGGCAGGCCTTAATGAAAAACTGTTTTTT; CDR3 protein: CASRTAGLNEKLFF
clone size: -; D gene: -; V gene: TRBV18; J gene: TRBJ2-3; CDR3 DNA: TGTGCCAGCTCACCAGAGGATAGCGGCACAGATACGCAGTATTTT; CDR3 protein: CASSPEDSGTDTQYF
clone size: few; D gene: -; V gene: TRBV18; J gene: TRBJ2-5; CDR3 DNA: TGTGCCAGCTCACCAGGCCGTGAGACCCAGTACTTC; CDR3 protein: CASSPGRETQYF
clone size: -; D gene: -; V gene: TRBV2; J gene: TRBJ1-2; CDR3 DNA: TGTGCCAGCAGTGCTGCAGGGTCCTATGGCTACACCTTC; CDR3 protein: CASSAAGSYGYTF
clone size: -; D gene: -; V gene: TRBV9; J gene: TRBJ1-3; CDR3 DNA: TGTGCCAGCAGCGTCCGTACTGGAAACACCATATATTTT; CDR3 protein: CASSVRTGNTIYF
clone size: -; D gene: -; V gene: TRBV19; J gene: TRBJ1-5; CDR3 DNA: TGTGCCAGTAGTATAGAGGGCAGGGTCAAGGATCAGCCCCAGCATTTT; CDR3 protein: CASSIEGRVKDQPQHF
clone size: -; D gene: TRBD1; V gene: TRBV30; J gene: TRBJ1-5; CDR3 DNA: TGTGCCTGGAGGGGACAGGGTGAGCAGCCCCAGCATTTT; CDR3 protein: CAWRGQGEQPQHF
clone size: -; D gene: -; V gene: TRBV27; J gene: TRBJ2-1; CDR3 DNA: TGTGCCAGCAGTTTCCAGGCCGGAGGGAGCAATGAGCAGTTCTTC; CDR3 protein: CASSFQAGGSNEQFF
clone size: -; D gene: -; V gene: TRBV9; J gene: TRBJ2-2; CDR3 DNA: TGTGCCAGCAGCGTGCAACCGCGGCTAGGGAGGACCGGGGAGCTGTTTTTT; CDR3 protein: CASSVQPRLGRTGELFF
clone size: once; D gene: TRBD2; V gene: TRBV4-1; J gene: TRBJ2-1; CDR3 DNA: TGCGCCAGCAGCCAAGAAAGCGGGGGGGCCGGTGAGCAGTTCTTC; CDR3 protein: CASSQESGGAGEQFF
clone size: -; D gene: -; V gene: TRBV18; J gene: TRBJ1-2; CDR3 DNA: TGTGCCAGCTCACCGCCAAACGGGGGTGGCTACACCTTC; CDR3 protein: CASSPPNGGGYTF
clone size: -; D gene: -; V gene: TRBV18; J gene: TRBJ1-5; CDR3 DNA: TGTGCCAGCTCACCACTCAGTGATCAGCCCCAGCATTTT; CDR3 protein: CASSPLSDQPQHF
clone size: -; D gene: -; V gene: TRBV19; J gene: TRBJ1-6; CDR3 DNA: TGTGCCAGTAGACCGACAGGCGGGCATTCACCCCTCCACTTT; CDR3 protein: CASRPTGGHSPLHF
clone size: -; D gene: -; V gene: TRBV6-5; J gene: TRBJ1-2; CDR3 DNA: TGTGCCAGCAGTTATAACAGGGACTATGGCTACACCTTC; CDR3 protein: CASSYNRDYGYTF
clone size: -; D gene: TRBD1; V gene: TRBV7-6; J gene: TRBJ1-6; CDR3 DNA: TGTGCCAGCAGCTCAGGACAGGGCCATAATTCACCCCTCCACTTT; CDR3 protein: CASSSGQGHNSPLHF